This TCR beta chain originates from a study of blood T cell repertoires in COVID-19. For the study at large: The cDNA or gDNA used as material had been derived from T cells, B-cell-depleted T cells, or PBMCs.

The table came from immunoSEQ multiplex PCR; TCRdb's copy has only in-frame clones and leaves some out. Among around 150,000 clones listed, 65% to 85% were seen once. Trimming removed 7 bases from V and 8 bases from J; junction bases left unmatched: 8. Germline V gives CDR1 MNHEY, CDR2 SVGAGI. The CDR3 has 14 residues. The TCR sequence derives from an elderly woman with acute or convalescent COVID-19. The rearrangement links TRBV6-5 to TRBJ2-2, with TRBD1 matching over 9 bases. The specimen was peripheral blood. In DNA, the CDR3 is TGTGCCAGCACCAGGACAGGGGCGGCGGGGGAGCTGTTTTTT. Translating it yields CASTRTGAAGELFF.